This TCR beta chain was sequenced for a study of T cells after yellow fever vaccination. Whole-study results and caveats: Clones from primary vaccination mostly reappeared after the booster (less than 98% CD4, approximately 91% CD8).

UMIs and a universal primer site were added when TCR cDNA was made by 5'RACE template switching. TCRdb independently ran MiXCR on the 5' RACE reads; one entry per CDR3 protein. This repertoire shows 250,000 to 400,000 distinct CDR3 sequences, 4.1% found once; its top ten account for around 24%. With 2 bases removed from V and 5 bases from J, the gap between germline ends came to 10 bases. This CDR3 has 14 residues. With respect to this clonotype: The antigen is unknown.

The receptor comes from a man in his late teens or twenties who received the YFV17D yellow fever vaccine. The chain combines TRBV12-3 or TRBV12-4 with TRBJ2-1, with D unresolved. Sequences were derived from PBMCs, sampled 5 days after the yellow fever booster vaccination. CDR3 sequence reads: CASSLTWRHNEQFF. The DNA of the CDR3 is TGTGCCAGCAGTTTAACCTGGCGGCACAATGAGCAGTTCTTC.